This TCR beta chain appears in the sequencing data of a study of metastatic and nonmetastatic thyroid tumors. At the level of the study: Patients with malignant and benign thyroid disease provided blood and tumor or nodule tissue, whose repertoires were compared. General study points: Malignant thyroid tumors reportedly exceeded benign nodules significantly in TCR beta diversity, with the difference appearing in blood and tumor.

Every patient underwent thyroid surgery untreated. CDR3 length equals 16 residues. The V gene's germline CDR1 is MNHEY and CDR2 SVGEGT. With 2 bases clipped from V and 3 bases from J, the junction kept 6 bases outside the gene matches. This clone was recorded at least ten times. Its antigen is undetermined. TCRdb reanalyzed the PCR reads with MiXCR. The repertoire has roughly 59,000 clones, 15% to 20% of them found once; the top ten carry just under 9.5%. The sequence was collected from a male donor with papillary thyroid cancer or a benign thyroid nodule (not recorded which). Some clones in this sample may be carry-over from other donors' samples. The V gene is TRBV6-2 or TRBV6-3, the J gene TRBJ2-2, with 7 bases fitting TRBD1. Material for sequencing was blood. The CDR3 DNA reads TGTGCCAGCAGTTACCCGGGACAGACTGACACCGGGGAGCTGTTTTTT. Translating it yields CASSYPGQTDTGELFF.